The 2 T cell receptor beta chains reported below all come from one sample, sequenced in a study of cytomegalovirus exposure and HLA in healthy donors. Vbeta (60) and Jbeta (13) primers were used in the PCR. The repertoire was sequenced with immunoSEQ multiplex PCR; TCRdb's copy has only in-frame clones and lacks some. Of 150,000 to 200,000 clones in the sample, 84% were seen once. Sequenced sample: PBMCs. Receptors were obtained from a girl aged 5-17 years in good health and CMV-seropositive.

In regard to this clone: This specimen includes other DNA sequences encoding the same CDR3. This chain uses TRBV27 with TRBJ2-7, with 8 nucleotides matching TRBD1. The CDR3 is 14 residues long. J lost 1 base, V lost 3 bases, and 2 bases had no gene match. Per the germline V gene, CDR1 is MNHEY and CDR2 is SMNVEV (reference sequence). The DNA of the CDR3 is TGTGCCAGCAGTTTGGGGACAGGATCCTACGAGCAGTACTTC. It is translated as CASSLGTGSYEQYF.

The chain employs TRBV5-1 and TRBJ2-7; 8 nucleotides agree with TRBD1. V shed 4 bases, J shed 4 bases, and the junction held 7 bases outside the gene matches. The CDR3 length is 14 residues. CDR1 and CDR2 from the germline V gene are SGHRS and YFSETQ. The CDR3 DNA reads TGCGCCAGCAGCCGGCACAGGGGGAGGTACGAGCAGTACTTC. Translation gives CASSRHRGRYEQYF. The full variable domain, completed using reference TRBV5-1 and TRBJ2-7, is KAGVTQTPRYLIKTRGQQVTLSCSPISGHRSVSWYQQTPGQGLQFLFEYFSETQRNKGNFPGRFSGRQFSNSRSEMNVSTLELGDSALYLCASSRHRGRYEQYFGPGTRLTVT.